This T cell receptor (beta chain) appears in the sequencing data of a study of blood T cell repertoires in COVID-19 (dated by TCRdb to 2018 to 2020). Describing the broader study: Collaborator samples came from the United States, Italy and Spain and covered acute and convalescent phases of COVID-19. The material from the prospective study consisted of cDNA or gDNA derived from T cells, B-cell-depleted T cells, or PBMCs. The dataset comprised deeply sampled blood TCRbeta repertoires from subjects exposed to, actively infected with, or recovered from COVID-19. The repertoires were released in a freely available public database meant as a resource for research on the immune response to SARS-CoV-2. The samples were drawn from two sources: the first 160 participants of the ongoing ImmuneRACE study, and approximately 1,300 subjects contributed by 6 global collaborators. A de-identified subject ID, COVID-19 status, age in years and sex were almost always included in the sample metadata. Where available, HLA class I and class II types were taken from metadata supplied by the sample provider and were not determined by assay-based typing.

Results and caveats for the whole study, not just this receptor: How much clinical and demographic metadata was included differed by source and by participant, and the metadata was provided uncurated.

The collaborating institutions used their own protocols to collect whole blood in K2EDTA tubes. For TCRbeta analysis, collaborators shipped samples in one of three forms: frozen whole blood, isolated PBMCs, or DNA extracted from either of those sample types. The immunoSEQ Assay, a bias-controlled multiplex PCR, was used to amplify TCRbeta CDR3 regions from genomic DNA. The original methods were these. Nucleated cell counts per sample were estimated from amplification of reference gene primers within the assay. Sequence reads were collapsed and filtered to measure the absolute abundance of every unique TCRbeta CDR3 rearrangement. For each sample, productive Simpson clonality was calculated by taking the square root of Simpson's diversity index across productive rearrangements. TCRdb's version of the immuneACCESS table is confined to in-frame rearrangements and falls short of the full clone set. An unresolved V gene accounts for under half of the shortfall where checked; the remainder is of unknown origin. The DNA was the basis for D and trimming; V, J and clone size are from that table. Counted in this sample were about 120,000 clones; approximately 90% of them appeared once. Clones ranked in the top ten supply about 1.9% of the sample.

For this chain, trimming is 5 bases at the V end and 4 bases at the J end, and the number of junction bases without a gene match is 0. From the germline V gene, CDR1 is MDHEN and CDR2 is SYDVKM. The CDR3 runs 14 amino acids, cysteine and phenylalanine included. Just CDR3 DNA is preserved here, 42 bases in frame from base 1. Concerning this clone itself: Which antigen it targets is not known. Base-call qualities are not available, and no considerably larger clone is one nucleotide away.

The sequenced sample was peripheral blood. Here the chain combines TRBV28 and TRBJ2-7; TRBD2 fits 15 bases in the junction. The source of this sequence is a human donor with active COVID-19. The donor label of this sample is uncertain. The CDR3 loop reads CASSGLAGGYEQYF. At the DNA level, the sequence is TGTGCCAGCAGTGGACTAGCGGGGGGGTACGAGCAGTACTTC. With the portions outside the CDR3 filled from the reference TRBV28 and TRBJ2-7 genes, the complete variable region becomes DVKVTQSSRYLVKRTGEKVFLECVQDMDHENMFWYRQDPGLGLRLIYFSYDVKMKEKGDIPEGYSVSREKKERFSLILESASTNQTSMYLCASSGLAGGYEQYFGPGTRLTVT.